One sample yielded the 25 T cell receptor beta chains listed below, sequenced in a study of cytomegalovirus exposure and HLA in healthy donors. Vbeta (60) and Jbeta (13) primers were used in the PCR. Only in-frame clones appear in the TCRdb table, and some are missing; sequencing was by immunoSEQ multiplex PCR. The data show approximately 100,000 clones, 70% seen once. Input material: PBMCs. The receptor source for this set is a man aged 45-65 years in good health and CMV-seronegative.

V gene TRBV19 combines with J gene TRBJ2-4; 11 bases line up with TRBD2. V was pared by 7 bases and J by 6 bases, with 2 bases of the junction left unmatched. Germline CDR1 is LNHDA and CDR2 is SQIVND (reference sequence). The CDR3 extends over 13 amino acids. DNA of the CDR3: TGTGCCAGTAAGGGGACTAGCGGAAACATTCAGTACTTC. It is translated as CASKGTSGNIQYF.

The chain joins TRBV28 to TRBJ1-2; possible D gene TRBD1, 5 bases. V lost 6 bases and J 4 bases, leaving 18 bases between the germline ends. CDR1 and CDR2 from the germline V gene are MDHEN and SYDVKM. This CDR3 contains 15 residues. The CDR3 nucleotides are TGTGCCAGCAGAACCCTTGACAGAAAGACCTATGGCTACACCTTC. Its translation is CASRTLDRKTYGYTF.

The chain has TRBV6-4 and TRBJ2-7; the match to TRBD2 covers 10 bases. The ends lost 4 bases at V and 2 bases at J; junction bases unmatched: 5. This CDR3 has 15 residues. Germline values: CDR1 MRHNA, CDR2 SNTAGT. The CDR3 DNA follows: TGTGCCAGCAGTGTGGGCCTAGCGGGGGCCTACGAGCAGTACTTC. The encoded protein is CASSVGLAGAYEQYF.

This chain links TRBV28 with TRBJ2-1, with D hard to call. V lost 5 bases, J lost 0 bases, and 14 bases lay in between. The CDR3 length is 16 residues. Per the germline V gene, CDR1 is MDHEN and CDR2 is SYDVKM. CDR3 sequence reads: CASSPLGGSSYNEQFF. The CDR3 nucleotides read TGTGCCAGCAGTCCCCTCGGCGGAAGCTCCTACAATGAGCAGTTCTTC.

The rearrangement uses TRBV28 and TRBJ2-5, with 9 bases aligning to TRBD2. Matching the DNA end better, TRBJ2-7 makes the J call doubtful. Germline V gene lookup returns CDR1 MDHEN and CDR2 SYDVKM. The CDR3 covers 15 residues. CDR3 residues: CASSSGTSLSYEQYF. Written as DNA, the CDR3 is TGTGCCAGCAGTTCCGGGACTAGCCTCTCCTACGAGCAGTACTTC.

The chain carries TRBV5-4 and TRBJ2-3, with 13 bases that match TRBD2. The germline CDR1 and CDR2 sequences are SGHNT and YYREEE (reference sequence). The CDR3 is made up of 16 amino acids. J was trimmed by 6 bases and V by 3 bases; bases with no gene match: 7. The CDR3 region is CASSYPGLAGKDTQYF. For the CDR3, the DNA is TGTGCCAGCAGCTACCCGGGACTAGCGGGAAAGGATACGCAGTATTTT.

The rearrangement links TRBV5-1 to TRBJ2-1; TRBD1 agrees at 7 bases. CDR1 is SGHRS and CDR2 is YFSETQ in the germline V gene. Trimming at V came to 4 bases and at J to 9 bases, leaving 13 bases not matched to a gene. This CDR3 region has 15 residues. The CDR3 loop reads CASSPTTGTRIEQFF. CDR3 nucleotide sequence: TGCGCCAGCAGCCCGACGACAGGGACCAGGATTGAGCAGTTCTTC. Variable domain in full (rest from reference TRBV5-1 and TRBJ2-1): KAGVTQTPRYLIKTRGQQVTLSCSPISGHRSVSWYQQTPGQGLQFLFEYFSETQRNKGNFPGRFSGRQFSNSRSEMNVSTLELGDSALYLCASSPTTGTRIEQFFGPGTRLTVL.

The table lists this clone with a few counts. The genes are TRBV30 and TRBJ2-6, with a tentative D call TRBD1 (6 bases). V was clipped by 2 bases and J by 0 bases, with 20 bases between them. Germline values: CDR1 GTSNPN, CDR2 SVGIG (reference sequence). The length of the CDR3 is 19 residues. The CDR3: CAWSSNRDKAFSGANVLTF. CDR3 nucleotides: TGTGCCTGGAGTTCCAACAGGGATAAGGCCTTCTCTGGGGCCAACGTCCTGACTTTC.

The chain carries TRBV7-9 and TRBJ2-4, with 10 bases that match TRBD1. Unmatched junction bases numbered 6, after V lost 6 bases and J lost 1 base. The germline gives CDR1 SEHNR, CDR2 FQNEAQ (reference sequence). The CDR3 runs to 16 residues. DNA of the CDR3: TGTGCCAGCAGACCCGGGACAGGGGAGGCCAAAAACATTCAGTACTTC. Translated: CASRPGTGEAKNIQYF.

The chain links TRBV28 to TRBJ1-1; TRBD1 matches 7 bases. The CDR3 is made up of 16 amino acids. Trimming took 1 base from V and 5 from J; bases not matched to a gene: 10. Germline V gene sequence: CDR1 MDHEN, CDR2 SYDVKM. The CDR3 here is CASSLLSTGVGTEAFF. For the CDR3, the DNA is TGTGCCAGCAGTTTATTAAGTACAGGGGTAGGGACTGAAGCTTTCTTT.

This chain joins TRBV4-3 and TRBJ2-1; 8 bases fit TRBD1. Looked up from germline, CDR1 is LGHNA and CDR2 is YSLEER. Unmatched junction bases numbered 10, after V lost 0 bases and J lost 15 bases. This CDR3 has 14 amino acids. The CDR3 DNA reads TGCGCCAGCAGCCAAGAAGTCGGACAGGGCGTACTGTTCTTC. It translates to CASSQEVGQGVLFF.

J is TRBJ1-2 and V is TRBV10-2; 7 positions agree with TRBD1. Germline V gives CDR1 WSHSY, CDR2 SAAADI. The CDR3 is 12 residues long. Trimming took 7 bases from V and 4 from J; bases not matched to a gene: 3. The CDR3 nucleotides read TGCGCCAGCACCAAGGGGGCCTATGGCTACACCTTC. It translates to CASTKGAYGYTF.

The chain combines TRBV5-4 with TRBJ1-1, with D perhaps TRBD1 (5 bases). This CDR3 is built from 13 residues. V was trimmed by 4 bases and J by 4 bases, leaving 11 bases between them. Germline V gene lookup returns CDR1 SGHNT and CDR2 YYREEE (reference sequence). The CDR3: CASSRAQGTEAFF. CDR3 nucleotides: TGTGCCAGCAGCCGGGCCCAGGGCACTGAAGCTTTCTTT.

V and J are TRBV10-3 and TRBJ2-1; TRBD2 matches 7 bases. CDR3 length: 18 residues. The junction had 10 bases not matched to a gene; V was cut back by 2 bases and J by 0 bases. Germline V gene sequence: CDR1 ENHRY, CDR2 SYGVKD. CDR3 sequence: CAISESTGLADSYNEQFF. The CDR3 coding sequence is TGTGCCATCAGTGAGAGTACCGGTCTAGCGGACTCCTACAATGAGCAGTTCTTC.

This rearrangement joins TRBV10-3 to TRBJ2-1, with 8 bases identical to TRBD2. This CDR3 region has 16 residues. The germline V gene has CDR1 ENHRY and CDR2 SYGVKD. J was trimmed by 5 bases and V by 3 bases; bases with no gene match: 9. The CDR3 reads CAISERVTSVDNEQFF. The CDR3 coding sequence is TGTGCCATCAGTGAAAGAGTGACTAGCGTTGACAATGAGCAGTTCTTC.

The DNA of the CDR3 is TGCGCCAGCCTAGCGGGGGGCACAGATACGCAGTATTTT. Protein: CASLAGGTDTQYF. The chain links TRBV10-1 to TRBJ2-3; 10 bases map to TRBD2. This CDR3 comprises 13 residues. Trimming took 8 bases from V and 1 from J; bases not matched to a gene: 0. Germline CDR1 WNHNN, CDR2 SYGVQD (reference sequence).

This chain uses TRBV28 with TRBJ2-5; TRBD2 agrees at 10 bases. V dropped 8 bases and J dropped 6; count of bases not matched to a gene: 12. Germline values: CDR1 MDHEN, CDR2 SYDVKM. The CDR3 extends over 15 amino acids. CDR3 sequence reads: CASEGASGSMKTQYF. The CDR3 coding sequence is TGTGCCAGCGAGGGGGCTAGCGGGAGCATGAAGACCCAGTACTTC.

This rearrangement joins TRBV2 to TRBJ2-7; D might be TRBD1 (6 bases). Germline CDR1 reads SNHLY; CDR2 reads FYNNEI. Between the trimmed V and J ends, which lost 2 bases and 3 bases, there was a span of 14 bases. CDR3 length equals 15 residues. The CDR3 sequence is CASSERGIIYYEQYF. CDR3 nucleotide sequence: TGTGCCAGCAGTGAAAGGGGGATAATATACTACGAGCAGTACTTC.

This clone has just a few counts. The CDR3 bases are TGTGCCAGCAGCTTTCTAGCGGGGGGCGTCAGAGATACGCAGTATTTT. Protein sequence: CASSFLAGGVRDTQYF. The chain carries TRBV9 and TRBJ2-3, with TRBD2 matching over 11 bases. From germline, CDR1 is SGDLS and CDR2 YYNGEE. This CDR3 spans 16 amino acids. The junction had 9 bases not matched to a gene; V was cut back by 4 bases and J by 5 bases. Full variable domain (outside the CDR3, taken from reference TRBV9 and TRBJ2-3): DSGVTQTPKHLITATGQRVTLRCSPRSGDLSVYWYQQSLDQGLQFLIQYYNGEERAKGNILERFSAQQFPDLHSELNLSSLELGDSALYFCASSFLAGGVRDTQYFGPGTRLTVL.

V is TRBV7-9 and J is TRBJ2-3; a weak D match, TRBD2 (6 bases). The CDR3 consists of 13 residues. V lost 6 bases to trimming and J lost 6 bases, with 13 bases between them. Germline CDR1 SEHNR, CDR2 FQNEAQ (reference sequence). CDR3 bases: TGTGCCAGCAGTTCAGGCGCGGGGGATACGCAGTATTTT. Its protein is CASSSGAGDTQYF. The full variable domain, in which reference TRBV7-9 and TRBJ2-3 provide the parts outside the CDR3, is DTGVSQNPRHKITKRGQNVTFRCDPISEHNRLYWYRQTLGQGPEFLTYFQNEAQLEKSRLLSDRFSAERPKGSFSTLEIQRTEQGDSAMYLCASSSGAGDTQYFGPGTRLTVL.

V usage is TRBV19 and J usage is TRBJ1-4, with D possibly TRBD1 on 5 matching bases. The CDR3 extends over 14 amino acids. V was trimmed by 10 bases and J by 3 bases, leaving 15 bases between them. Germline assignment: CDR1 LNHDA and CDR2 SQIVND (reference sequence). The CDR3 DNA reads as TGTGCCACCAACGGCAGGGTCCCTAATGAAAAACTGTTTTTT. It yields the protein CATNGRVPNEKLFF.

This clone has a handful of counts. The chain employs TRBV6-1 and TRBJ1-3; D is undetermined. This CDR3 comprises 14 residues. The V end lost 6 bases, the J end lost 0 bases, and 9 bases lay between the germline ends. Germline V CDR1 and CDR2: MNHNS, SASEGT. The CDR3 DNA sequence: TGTGCCAGCAGCGGCAGCGCCTCTGGAAACACCATATATTTT. Amino acids: CASSGSASGNTIYF.

The V call is TRBV6-1, the J call TRBJ1-6; the D is unclear. The CDR3 is 13 residues long. CDR1 is MNHNS, CDR2 SASEGT, per germline. Trimming left V 7 bases short and J 10 bases short, with 14 bases between. The CDR3 loop is CASTGHRGSPLHF. The CDR3 nucleotides read TGTGCCAGCACGGGCCATCGCGGGTCACCCCTCCACTTT.

The sample holds a few counts of this clone. The chain carries TRBV10-1 and TRBJ2-5; no definite D call. Germline values: CDR1 WNHNN, CDR2 SYGVQD (reference sequence). V shed 4 bases and J shed 0 bases, with 12 bases lying between them. The CDR3 loop spans 15 amino acids. The CDR3 protein is CASSGSLAYQETQYF. The CDR3, as DNA: TGCGCCAGCAGTGGGTCACTCGCCTACCAAGAGACCCAGTACTTC.

This chain uses TRBV6-4 with TRBJ2-3, with TRBD1 matching 8 bases. Germline CDR1 MRHNA, CDR2 SNTAGT. Unmatched junction bases numbered 5, after V lost 4 bases and J lost 2 bases. This CDR3 has 15 amino acids. CDR3 loop: CASSAQGAATDTQYF. As DNA, the CDR3 is TGTGCCAGCAGTGCCCAGGGGGCAGCCACAGATACGCAGTATTTT.